This TCR beta chain was recorded in a study of blood T cell repertoires in COVID-19. About the study: Whether acute or convalescent, the COVID-19 samples came from the United States, Italy and Spain. T cells, B-cell-depleted T cells, or PBMCs supplied cDNA or gDNA.

Under the authors' procedure: Researchers report that nucleated cell counts were estimated from reference gene primer amplification. Assay used: immunoSEQ multiplex PCR; TCRdb lists only in-frame clones, some missing. The DNA was the basis for D and trimming; V, J and clone size are from that table. The table includes about 16,000 clones, 85% to 90% detected once. Germline CDR1 is MNHEY and CDR2 is SVGAGI. The V gene end was trimmed by 2 bases and the J gene end by 9 bases; junction bases not matched to a gene: 5. This CDR3 contains 15 residues. By proportion, this clone is medium-sized. Source material: peripheral blood. The chain carries TRBV6-5 and TRBJ2-1; 12 nucleotides align to TRBD2. This sequence was found in a man aged 55 to 70 with acute or convalescent COVID-19. The CDR3 here is CASSYTGLAGTEQFF. DNA of the CDR3: TGTGCCAGCAGTTACACTGGACTAGCGGGAACTGAGCAGTTCTTC.